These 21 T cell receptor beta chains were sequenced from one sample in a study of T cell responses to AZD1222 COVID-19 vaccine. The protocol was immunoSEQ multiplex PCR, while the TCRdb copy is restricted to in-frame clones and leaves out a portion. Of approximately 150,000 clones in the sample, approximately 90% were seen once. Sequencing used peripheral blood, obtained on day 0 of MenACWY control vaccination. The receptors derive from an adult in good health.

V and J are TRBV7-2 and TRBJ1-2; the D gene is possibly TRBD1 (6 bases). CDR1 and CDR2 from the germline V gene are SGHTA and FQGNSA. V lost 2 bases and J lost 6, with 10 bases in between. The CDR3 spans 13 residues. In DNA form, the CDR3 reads TGTGCCAGCAGCTTAAGGGACACCCATGGCTACACCTTC. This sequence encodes CASSLRDTHGYTF.

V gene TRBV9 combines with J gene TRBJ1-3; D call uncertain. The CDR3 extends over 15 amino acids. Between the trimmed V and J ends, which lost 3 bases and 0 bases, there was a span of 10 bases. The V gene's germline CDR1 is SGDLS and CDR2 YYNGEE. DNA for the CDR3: TGTGCCAGCAGCGCTGACGGATACTCTGGAAACACCATATATTTT. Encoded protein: CASSADGYSGNTIYF.

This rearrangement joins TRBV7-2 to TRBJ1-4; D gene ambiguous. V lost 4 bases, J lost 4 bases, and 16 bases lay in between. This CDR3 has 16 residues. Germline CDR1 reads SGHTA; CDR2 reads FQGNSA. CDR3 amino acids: CASSSSGGYGNEKLFF. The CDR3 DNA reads TGTGCCAGCAGCTCTTCAGGTGGCTATGGTAATGAAAAACTGTTTTTT.

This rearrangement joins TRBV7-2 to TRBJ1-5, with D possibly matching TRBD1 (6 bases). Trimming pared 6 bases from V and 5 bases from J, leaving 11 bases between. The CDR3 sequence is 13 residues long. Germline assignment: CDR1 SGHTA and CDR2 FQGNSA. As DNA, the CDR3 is TGTGCCAGCAGTCAAAAGGGGGATCAGCCCCAGCATTTT. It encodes CASSQKGDQPQHF.

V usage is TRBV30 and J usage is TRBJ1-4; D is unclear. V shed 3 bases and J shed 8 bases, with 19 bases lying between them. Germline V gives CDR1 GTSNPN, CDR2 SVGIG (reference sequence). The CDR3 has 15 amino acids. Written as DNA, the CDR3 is TGTGCCTGGAGAGGGTGGGGAGGGAGTAGGGAAAAACTGTTTTTT. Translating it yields CAWRGWGGSREKLFF.

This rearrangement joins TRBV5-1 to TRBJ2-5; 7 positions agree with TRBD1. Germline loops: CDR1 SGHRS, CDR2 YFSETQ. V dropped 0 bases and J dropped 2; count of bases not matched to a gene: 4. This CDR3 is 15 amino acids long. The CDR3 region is CASSLAGRGQETQYF. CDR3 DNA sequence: TGCGCCAGCAGCTTGGCTGGCAGGGGGCAAGAGACCCAGTACTTC.

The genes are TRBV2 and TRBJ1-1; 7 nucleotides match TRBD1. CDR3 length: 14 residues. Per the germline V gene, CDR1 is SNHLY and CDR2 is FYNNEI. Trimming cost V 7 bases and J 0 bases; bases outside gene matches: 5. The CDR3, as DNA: TGTGCCAGCACCCGGGGACAGTTGAACACTGAAGCTTTCTTT. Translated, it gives CASTRGQLNTEAFF.

The CDR3 loop is CASSIQGERKEKLFF. Written as DNA, the CDR3 is TGTGCCAGTAGTATACAGGGGGAAAGAAAAGAAAAACTGTTTTTT. The chain carries TRBV19 and TRBJ1-4; TRBD1 agrees at 7 bases. Germline-derived CDR1 and CDR2 are LNHDA and SQIVND (reference sequence). The CDR3 spans 15 residues. Unmatched junction bases numbered 8, after V lost 2 bases and J lost 8 bases. Looking up the rest from reference TRBV19 and TRBJ1-4 gives the full variable domain: DGGITQSPKYLFRKEGQNVTLSCEQNLNHDAMYWYRQDPGQGLRLIYYSQIVNDFQKGDIAEGYSVSREKKESFPLTVTSAQKNPTAFYLCASSIQGERKEKLFFGSGTQLSVL.

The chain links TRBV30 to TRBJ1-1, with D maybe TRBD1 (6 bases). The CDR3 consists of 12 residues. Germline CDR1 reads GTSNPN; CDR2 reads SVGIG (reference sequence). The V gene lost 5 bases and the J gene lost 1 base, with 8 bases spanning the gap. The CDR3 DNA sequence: TGTGCCTGGGAACAGGGGAACACTGAAGCTTTCTTT. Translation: CAWEQGNTEAFF.

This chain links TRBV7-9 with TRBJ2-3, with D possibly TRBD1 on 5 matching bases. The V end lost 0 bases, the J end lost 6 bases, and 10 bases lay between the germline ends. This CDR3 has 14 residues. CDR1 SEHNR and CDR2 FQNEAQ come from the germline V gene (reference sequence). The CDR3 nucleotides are TGTGCCAGCAGCTTAGCAGGGGTCGGTGATACGCAGTATTTT. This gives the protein CASSLAGVGDTQYF. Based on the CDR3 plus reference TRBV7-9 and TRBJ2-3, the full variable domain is DTGVSQNPRHKITKRGQNVTFRCDPISEHNRLYWYRQTLGQGPEFLTYFQNEAQLEKSRLLSDRFSAERPKGSFSTLEIQRTEQGDSAMYLCASSLAGVGDTQYFGPGTRLTVL.

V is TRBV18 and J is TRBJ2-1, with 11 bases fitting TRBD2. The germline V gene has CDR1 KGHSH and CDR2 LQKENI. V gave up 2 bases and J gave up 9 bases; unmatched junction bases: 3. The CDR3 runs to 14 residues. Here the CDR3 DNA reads TGTGCCAGCTCACCAAAGACTAGCGGGACTGAGCAGTTCTTC. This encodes CASSPKTSGTEQFF.

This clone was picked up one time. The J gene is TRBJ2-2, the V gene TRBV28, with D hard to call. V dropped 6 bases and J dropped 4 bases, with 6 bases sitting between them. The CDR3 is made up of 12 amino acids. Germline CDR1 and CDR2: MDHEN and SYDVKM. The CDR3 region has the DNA TGTGCCAGCAGGCTAGTCACCGGGGAGCTGTTTTTT. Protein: CASRLVTGELFF. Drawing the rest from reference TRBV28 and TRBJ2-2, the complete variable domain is DVKVTQSSRYLVKRTGEKVFLECVQDMDHENMFWYRQDPGLGLRLIYFSYDVKMKEKGDIPEGYSVSREKKERFSLILESASTNQTSMYLCASRLVTGELFFGEGSRLTVL.

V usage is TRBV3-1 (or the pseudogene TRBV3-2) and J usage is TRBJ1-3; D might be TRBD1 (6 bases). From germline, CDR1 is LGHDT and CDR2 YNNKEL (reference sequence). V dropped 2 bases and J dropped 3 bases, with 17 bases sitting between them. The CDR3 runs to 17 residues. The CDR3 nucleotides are TGTGCCAGCAGCCAATCCCCATTCAGGGGCCGTGGAAACACCATATATTTT. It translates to CASSQSPFRGRGNTIYF.

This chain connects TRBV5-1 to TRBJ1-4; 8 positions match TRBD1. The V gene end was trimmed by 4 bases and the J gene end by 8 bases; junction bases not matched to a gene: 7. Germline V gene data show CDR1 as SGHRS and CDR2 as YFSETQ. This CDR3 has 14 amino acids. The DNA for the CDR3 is TGCGCCAGCAGCCCGGGACAGGAGTTAGAAAAACTGTTTTTT. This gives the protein CASSPGQELEKLFF.

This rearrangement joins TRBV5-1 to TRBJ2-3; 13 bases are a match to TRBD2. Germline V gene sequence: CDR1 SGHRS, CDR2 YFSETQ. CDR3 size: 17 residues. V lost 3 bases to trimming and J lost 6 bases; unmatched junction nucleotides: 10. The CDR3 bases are TGCGCCAGCAGCTCATATGGACTAGCGGGAGTCCCCGATACGCAGTATTTT. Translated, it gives CASSSYGLAGVPDTQYF.

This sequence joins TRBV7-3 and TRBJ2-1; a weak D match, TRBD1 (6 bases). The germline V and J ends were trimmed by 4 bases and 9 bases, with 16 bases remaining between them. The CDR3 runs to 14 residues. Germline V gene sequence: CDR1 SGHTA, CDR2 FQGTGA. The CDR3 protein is CASSSQAGVAEQFF. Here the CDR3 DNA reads TGTGCCAGCAGCTCCCAGGCAGGGGTGGCTGAGCAGTTCTTC.

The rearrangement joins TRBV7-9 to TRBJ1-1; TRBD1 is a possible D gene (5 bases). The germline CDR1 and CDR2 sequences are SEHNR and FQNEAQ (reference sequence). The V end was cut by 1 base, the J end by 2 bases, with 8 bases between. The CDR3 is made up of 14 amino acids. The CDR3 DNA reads TGTGCCAGCAGCTTAGGGCAGGGAAACACTGAAGCTTTCTTT. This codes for CASSLGQGNTEAFF.

The CDR3 DNA sequence: TGTGCCAGCAGCGTCAAACTAGCGGGAGCCCCCTACGAGCAGTACTTC. This sequence encodes CASSVKLAGAPYEQYF. This chain links TRBV9 with TRBJ2-7; 11 bases map to TRBD2. Trimming cost V 2 bases and J 2 bases; bases outside gene matches: 6. The CDR3 has 16 amino acids. From germline, CDR1 is SGDLS and CDR2 YYNGEE.

The CDR3 sequence: CASSQRASITDTQYF. DNA of the CDR3: TGTGCCAGCAGCCAAAGGGCCTCCATCACAGATACGCAGTATTTT. The rearrangement joins TRBV3-1 (or the pseudogene TRBV3-2) to TRBJ2-3, with D uncertain. Germline V gene sequence: CDR1 LGHDT, CDR2 YNNKEL (reference sequence). CDR3 length: 15 residues. Trimming took 2 bases from V and 2 from J, leaving 11 bases between them.

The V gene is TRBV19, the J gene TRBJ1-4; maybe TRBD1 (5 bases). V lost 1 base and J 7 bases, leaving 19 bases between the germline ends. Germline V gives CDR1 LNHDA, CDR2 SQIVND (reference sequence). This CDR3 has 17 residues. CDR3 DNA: TGTGCCAGTAGTATAGTTCCATCTGGGGGGGAGGCTGAAAAACTGTTTTTT. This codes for CASSIVPSGGEAEKLFF. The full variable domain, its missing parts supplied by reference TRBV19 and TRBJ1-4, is DGGITQSPKYLFRKEGQNVTLSCEQNLNHDAMYWYRQDPGQGLRLIYYSQIVNDFQKGDIAEGYSVSREKKESFPLTVTSAQKNPTAFYLCASSIVPSGGEAEKLFFGSGTQLSVL.

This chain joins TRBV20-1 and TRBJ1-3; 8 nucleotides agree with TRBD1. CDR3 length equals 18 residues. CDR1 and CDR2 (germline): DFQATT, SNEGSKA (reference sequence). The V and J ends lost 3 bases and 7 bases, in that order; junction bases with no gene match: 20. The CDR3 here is CSASLGQGVLGGLNTIYF. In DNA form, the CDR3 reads TGCAGTGCTAGTCTCGGACAGGGAGTACTCGGGGGATTGAACACCATATATTTT.